Listed below are T cell receptor beta chains from one sample, sequenced in a study of T-cell memory formation after mild COVID-19. TCRdb reanalysed the 5' RACE reads using MiXCR and keeps one entry per CDR3 protein. The sample has about 340,000 distinct CDR3 sequences; 20% to 25% are singletons. Input material: PBMCs or a T cell subset sorted from them (not recorded which). These receptors were obtained from a man younger than 30 who had mild COVID-19 (a few samples of this study predate the infection). Cell type and time point are not known. Each CDR3 is given with its conserved first and last residue. D genes are given only for firm matches. The size of a clone is reported for some rows only, either as once, few or many, or as a class for expanded clones.

clone_size,j_call,d_call,v_call,cdr3_aa,cdr3_nt
NA,TRBJ2-3,TRBD2,TRBV4-2,CASSQEGLATDTQYF,TGTGCCAGCAGCCAAGAGGGACTAGCGACAGATACGCAGTATTTT
few,TRBJ2-1,NA,TRBV20-1,CSAPWASHEQFF,TGCAGTGCCCCCTGGGCTAGTCATGAGCAGTTCTTC
few,TRBJ1-6,TRBD1,TRBV15,CATRRDRGLSPLHF,TGTGCCACCAGGAGGGACAGGGGGCTTTCACCCCTCCACTTT
few,TRBJ1-2,NA,TRBV5-1,CASTSLEGQMKDGYTF,TGCGCCAGCACCTCCCTTGAAGGCCAAATGAAGGATGGCTACACCTTC
NA,TRBJ2-1,NA,TRBV29-1,CSPIRTYNEQFF,TGCAGCCCCATCCGCACCTACAATGAGCAGTTCTTC
NA,TRBJ1-2,TRBD1,TRBV5-1,CASSQTGQNYGYTF,TGCGCCAGCAGCCAGACAGGGCAAAACTATGGCTACACCTTC
NA,TRBJ2-1,NA,TRBV2,CASSGVAELGEFF,TGTGCCAGCAGTGGGGTAGCGGAGCTAGGAGAGTTCTTC
once,TRBJ2-3,NA,TRBV2,CASRDDNTGTDTKYF,TGTGCCAGCAGGGACGACAATACAGGCACAGATACGAAGTATTTT
NA,TRBJ2-1,TRBD1,TRBV5-1,CASSTEQGAGGNEQFF,TGCGCCAGCAGCACAGAACAGGGGGCTGGGGGCAATGAGCAGTTCTTC
few,TRBJ1-2,NA,TRBV4-2,CASSQDLAAYGYTF,TGTGCCAGCAGCCAAGATTTGGCCGCATATGGCTACACCTTC
few,TRBJ2-3,NA,TRBV5-1,CASSYRDPTDTQYF,TGCGCCAGCAGCTACAGGGATCCCACAGATACGCAGTATTTT
NA,TRBJ1-6,NA,TRBV28,CASSFDRHRDDPNNSPLHF,TGTGCCAGCAGTTTTGATAGACACCGTGATGACCCTAATAATTCACCCCTCCACTTT
few,TRBJ2-2,NA,TRBV29-1,CSVAGGQKNTGELFF,TGCAGCGTTGCCGGGGGCCAAAAGAACACCGGGGAGCTGTTTTTT
few,TRBJ1-1,TRBD1,TRBV4-2,CASSTQTGMGTEAFF,TGTGCCAGCAGCACCCAGACAGGGATGGGGACTGAAGCTTTCTTT